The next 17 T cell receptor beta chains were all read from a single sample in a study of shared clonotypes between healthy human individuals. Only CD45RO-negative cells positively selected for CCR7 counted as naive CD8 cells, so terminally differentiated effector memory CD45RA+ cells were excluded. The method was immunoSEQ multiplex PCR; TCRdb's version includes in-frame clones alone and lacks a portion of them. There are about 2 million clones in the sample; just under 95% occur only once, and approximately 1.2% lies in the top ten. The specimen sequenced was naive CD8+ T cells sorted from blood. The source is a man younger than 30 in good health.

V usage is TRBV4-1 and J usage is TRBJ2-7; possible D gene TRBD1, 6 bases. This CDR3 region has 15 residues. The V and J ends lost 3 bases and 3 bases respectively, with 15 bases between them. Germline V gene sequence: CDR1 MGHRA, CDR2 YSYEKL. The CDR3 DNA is TGCGCCAGCAGCCAGGTCCGACAGGAAAACTACGAGCAGTACTTC. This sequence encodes CASSQVRQENYEQYF.

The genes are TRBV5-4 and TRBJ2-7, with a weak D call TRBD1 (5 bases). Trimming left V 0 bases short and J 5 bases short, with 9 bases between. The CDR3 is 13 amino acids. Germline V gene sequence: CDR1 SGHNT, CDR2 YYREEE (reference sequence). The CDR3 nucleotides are TGTGCCAGCAGCTTGGGCCTAGGGGACGAGCAGTACTTC. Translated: CASSLGLGDEQYF.

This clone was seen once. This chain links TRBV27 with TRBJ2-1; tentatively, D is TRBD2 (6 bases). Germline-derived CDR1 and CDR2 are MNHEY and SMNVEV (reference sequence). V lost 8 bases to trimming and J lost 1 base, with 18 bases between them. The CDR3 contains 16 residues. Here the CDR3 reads CASGFGAGSSYNEQFF. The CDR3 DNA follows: TGTGCCAGCGGGTTCGGGGCGGGGTCTTCCTACAATGAGCAGTTCTTC.

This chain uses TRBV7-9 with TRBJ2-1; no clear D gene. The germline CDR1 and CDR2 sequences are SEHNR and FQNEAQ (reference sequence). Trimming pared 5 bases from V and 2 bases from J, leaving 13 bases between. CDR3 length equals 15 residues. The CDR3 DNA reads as TGTGCCAGCAGCCCACGACCGTCCCCCTACAATGAGCAGTTCTTC. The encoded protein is CASSPRPSPYNEQFF.

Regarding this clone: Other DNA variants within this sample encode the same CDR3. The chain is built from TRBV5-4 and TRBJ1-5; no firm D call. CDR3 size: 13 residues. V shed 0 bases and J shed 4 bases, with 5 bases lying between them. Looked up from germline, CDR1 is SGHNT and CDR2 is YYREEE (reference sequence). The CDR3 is CASSLGENQPQHF. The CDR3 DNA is TGTGCCAGCAGCTTGGGTGAGAATCAGCCCCAGCATTTT.

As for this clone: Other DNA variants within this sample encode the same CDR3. CDR3: CASSQAGEKLFF. The CDR3 region has the DNA TGCGCCAGCAGCCAAGCGGGAGAAAAACTGTTTTTT. The chain carries TRBV4-1 and TRBJ1-4; D not certain. Germline CDR1 reads MGHRA; CDR2 reads YSYEKL. This CDR3 comprises 12 residues. With 1 base removed from V and 8 bases from J, the gap between germline ends came to 5 bases.

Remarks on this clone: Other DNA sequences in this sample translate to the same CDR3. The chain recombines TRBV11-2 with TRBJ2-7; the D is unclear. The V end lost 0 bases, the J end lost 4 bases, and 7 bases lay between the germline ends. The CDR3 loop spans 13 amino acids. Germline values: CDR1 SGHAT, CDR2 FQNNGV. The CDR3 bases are TGTGCCAGCAGCTTAGATCCCTATTACGAGCAGTACTTC. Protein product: CASSLDPYYEQYF.

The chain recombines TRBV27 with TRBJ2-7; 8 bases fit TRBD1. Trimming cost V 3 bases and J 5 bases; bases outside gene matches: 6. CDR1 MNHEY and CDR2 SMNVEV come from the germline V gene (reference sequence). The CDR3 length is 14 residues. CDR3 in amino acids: CASSLSGGYHEQYF. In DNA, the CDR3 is TGTGCCAGCAGTTTGTCAGGGGGCTACCACGAGCAGTACTTC.

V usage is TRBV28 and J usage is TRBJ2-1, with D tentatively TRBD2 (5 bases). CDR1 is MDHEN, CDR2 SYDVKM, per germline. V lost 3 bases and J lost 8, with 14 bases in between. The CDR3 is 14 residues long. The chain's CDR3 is CASSFGLQEDEQFF. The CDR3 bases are TGTGCCAGCAGTTTCGGGCTCCAGGAGGATGAGCAGTTCTTC.

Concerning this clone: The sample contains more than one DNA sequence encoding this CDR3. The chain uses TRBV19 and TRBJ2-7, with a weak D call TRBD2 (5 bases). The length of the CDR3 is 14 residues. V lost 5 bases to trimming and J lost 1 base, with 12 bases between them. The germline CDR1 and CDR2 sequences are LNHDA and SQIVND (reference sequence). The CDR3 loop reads CASSPAGGSYEQYF. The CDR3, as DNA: TGTGCCAGTAGTCCCGCCGGAGGTTCCTACGAGCAGTACTTC.

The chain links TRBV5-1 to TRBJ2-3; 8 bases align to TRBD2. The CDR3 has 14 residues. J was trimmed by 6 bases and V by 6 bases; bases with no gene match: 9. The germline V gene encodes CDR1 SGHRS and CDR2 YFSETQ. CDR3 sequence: CASTPRGAGDTQYF. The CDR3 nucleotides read TGCGCCAGCACCCCGCGGGGGGCCGGGGATACGCAGTATTTT. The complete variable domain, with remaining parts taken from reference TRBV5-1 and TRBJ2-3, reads KAGVTQTPRYLIKTRGQQVTLSCSPISGHRSVSWYQQTPGQGLQFLFEYFSETQRNKGNFPGRFSGRQFSNSRSEMNVSTLELGDSALYLCASTPRGAGDTQYFGPGTRLTVL.

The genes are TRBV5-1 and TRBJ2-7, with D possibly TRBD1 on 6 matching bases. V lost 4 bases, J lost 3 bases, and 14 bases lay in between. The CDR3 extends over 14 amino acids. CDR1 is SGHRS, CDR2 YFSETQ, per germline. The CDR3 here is CASSGRQDGYEQYF. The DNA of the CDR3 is TGCGCCAGCAGCGGCAGACAGGACGGCTACGAGCAGTACTTC.

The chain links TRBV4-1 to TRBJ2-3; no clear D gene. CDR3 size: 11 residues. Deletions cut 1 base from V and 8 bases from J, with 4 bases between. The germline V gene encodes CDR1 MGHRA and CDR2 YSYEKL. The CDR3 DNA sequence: TGCGCCAGCAGCCAAGCGGGTACGCAGTATTTT. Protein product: CASSQAGTQYF.

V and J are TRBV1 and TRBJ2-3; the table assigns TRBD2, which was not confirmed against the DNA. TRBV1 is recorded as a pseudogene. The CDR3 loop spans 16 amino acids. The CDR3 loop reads CTSSRTSGKWTDTQYF. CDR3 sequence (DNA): TGCACCAGCAGCCGTACTAGCGGGAAATGGACAGATACGCAGTATTTT.

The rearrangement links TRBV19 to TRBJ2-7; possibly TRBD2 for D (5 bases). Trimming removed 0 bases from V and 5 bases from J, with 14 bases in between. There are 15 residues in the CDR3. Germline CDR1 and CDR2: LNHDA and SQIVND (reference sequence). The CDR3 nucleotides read TGTGCCAGTAGTATAGAGCCTAGCCCCCTCGACGAGCAGTACTTC. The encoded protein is CASSIEPSPLDEQYF.

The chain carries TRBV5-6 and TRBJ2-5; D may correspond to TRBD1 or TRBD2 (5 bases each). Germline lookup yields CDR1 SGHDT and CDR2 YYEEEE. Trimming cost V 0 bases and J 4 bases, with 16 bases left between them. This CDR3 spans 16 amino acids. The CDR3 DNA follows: TGTGCCAGCAGCTTGGCTAGTGGGGGAGTAAGAGAGACCCAGTACTTC. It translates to CASSLASGGVRETQYF.

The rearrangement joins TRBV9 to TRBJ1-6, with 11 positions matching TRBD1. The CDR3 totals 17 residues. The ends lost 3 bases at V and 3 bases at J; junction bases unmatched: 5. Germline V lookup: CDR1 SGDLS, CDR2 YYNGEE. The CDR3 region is CASSAGTGGVYNSPLHF. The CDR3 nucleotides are TGTGCCAGCAGCGCTGGGACAGGGGGTGTCTATAATTCACCCCTCCACTTT.